The sequence of this TCR beta chain was determined in a study of post-analysis software for immune sequencing data. Looked up from germline, CDR1 is SGHRS and CDR2 is YFSETQ. CDR3 length equals 14 residues. General study results and limits: Relative to controls, patients had 5 or 6 TRBV segments at higher frequency, with TRBV5-6, TRBV5-1 and TRBV20-1 among these. People with multiple sclerosis had a significantly lower normalized Chao1 diversity than controls did.

Details on this clonotype: Its antigen is not known.

Unique molecular identifiers had been added to the TCR beta cDNA libraries. One entry per CDR3 protein results from TCRdb running MiXCR on the PCR reads. The top ten clones hold more than 1.5% of a sample with roughly 580,000 distinct CDR3 sequences, 44% of them seen once. The receptor comes from a girl aged 5-17 years with multiple sclerosis. Sequencing was carried out using blood. The V and J genes are TRBV5-1 and TRBJ2-7; D remains ambiguous. With the DNA end fitting TRBJ2-5 better, the J assignment may be wrong. CDR3 sequence reads: CASSLLEARETQYF. CDR3 coding DNA: TGCGCCAGCAGCTTGTTGGAAGCACGGGAGACCCAGTACTTC.